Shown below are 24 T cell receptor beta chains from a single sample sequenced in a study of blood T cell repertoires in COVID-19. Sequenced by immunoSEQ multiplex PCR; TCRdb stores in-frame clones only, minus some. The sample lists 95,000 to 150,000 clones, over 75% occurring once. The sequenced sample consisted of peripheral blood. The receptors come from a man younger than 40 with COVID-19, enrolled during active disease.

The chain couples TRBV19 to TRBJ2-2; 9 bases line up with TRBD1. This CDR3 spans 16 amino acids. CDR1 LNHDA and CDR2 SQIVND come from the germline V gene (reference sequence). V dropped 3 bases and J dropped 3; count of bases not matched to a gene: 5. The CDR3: CASSMKGTGYTGELFF. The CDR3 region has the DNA TGTGCCAGTAGTATGAAAGGGACAGGGTACACCGGGGAGCTGTTTTTT.

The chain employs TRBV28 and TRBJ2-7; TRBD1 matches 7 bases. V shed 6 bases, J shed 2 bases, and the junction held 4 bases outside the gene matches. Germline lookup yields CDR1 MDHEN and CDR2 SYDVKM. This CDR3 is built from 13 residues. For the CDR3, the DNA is TGTGCCAGCAGCTTCGGACAGGCCTACGAGCAGTACTTC. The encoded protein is CASSFGQAYEQYF.

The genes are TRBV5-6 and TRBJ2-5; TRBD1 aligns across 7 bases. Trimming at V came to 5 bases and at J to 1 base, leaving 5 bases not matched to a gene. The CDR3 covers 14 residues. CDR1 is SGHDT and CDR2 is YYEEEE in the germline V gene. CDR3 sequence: CASRTGTVQETQYF. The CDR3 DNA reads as TGTGCCAGCAGAACCGGGACAGTCCAAGAGACCCAGTACTTC.

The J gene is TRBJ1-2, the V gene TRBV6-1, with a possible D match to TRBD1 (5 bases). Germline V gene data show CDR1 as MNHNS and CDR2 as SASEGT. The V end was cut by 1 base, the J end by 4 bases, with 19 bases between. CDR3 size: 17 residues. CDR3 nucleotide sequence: TGTGCCAGCAGTGAAGGGCAATGGAATCCAGGGCCCTATGGCTACACCTTC. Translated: CASSEGQWNPGPYGYTF.

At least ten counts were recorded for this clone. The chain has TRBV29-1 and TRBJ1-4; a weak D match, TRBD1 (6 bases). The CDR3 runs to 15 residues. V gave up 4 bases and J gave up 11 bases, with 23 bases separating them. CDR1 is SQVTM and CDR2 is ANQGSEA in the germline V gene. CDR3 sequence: CSVAQSSPRGGKLFF. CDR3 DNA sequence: TGCAGCGTTGCCCAGTCTTCCCCTAGGGGGGGTAAACTGTTTTTT. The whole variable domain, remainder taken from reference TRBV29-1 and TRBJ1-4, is SAVISQKPSRDICQRGTSLTIQCQVDSQVTMMFWYRQQPGQSLTLIATANQGSEATYESGFVIDKFPISRPNLTFSTLTVSNMSPEDSSIYLCSVAQSSPRGGKLFFGSGTQLSVL.

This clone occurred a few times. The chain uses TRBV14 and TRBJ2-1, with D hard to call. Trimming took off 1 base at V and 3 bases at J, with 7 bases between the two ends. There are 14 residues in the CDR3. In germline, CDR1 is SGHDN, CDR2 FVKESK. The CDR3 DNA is TGTGCCAGCAGCCAAGGGGCCCGCTACAATGAGCAGTTCTTC. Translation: CASSQGARYNEQFF.

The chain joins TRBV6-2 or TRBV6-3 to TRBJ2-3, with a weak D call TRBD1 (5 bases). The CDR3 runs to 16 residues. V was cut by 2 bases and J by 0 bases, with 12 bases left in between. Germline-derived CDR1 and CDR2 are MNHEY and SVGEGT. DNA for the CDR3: TGTGCCAGCAGTTACGGAGAACAGGATAGCACAGATACGCAGTATTTT. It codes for CASSYGEQDSTDTQYF.

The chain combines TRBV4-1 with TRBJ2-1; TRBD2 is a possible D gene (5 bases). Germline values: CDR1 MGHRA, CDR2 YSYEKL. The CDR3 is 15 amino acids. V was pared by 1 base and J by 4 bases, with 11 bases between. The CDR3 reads CASSQGKTGYNEQFF. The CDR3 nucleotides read TGCGCCAGCAGCCAAGGGAAGACGGGGTACAATGAGCAGTTCTTC.

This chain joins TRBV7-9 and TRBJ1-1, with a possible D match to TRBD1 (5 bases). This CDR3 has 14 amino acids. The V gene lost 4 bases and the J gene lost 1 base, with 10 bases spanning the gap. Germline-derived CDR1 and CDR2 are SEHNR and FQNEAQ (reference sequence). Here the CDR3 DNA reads TGTGCCAGCAGCTCACTAACAGGGAACACTGAAGCTTTCTTT. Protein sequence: CASSSLTGNTEAFF.

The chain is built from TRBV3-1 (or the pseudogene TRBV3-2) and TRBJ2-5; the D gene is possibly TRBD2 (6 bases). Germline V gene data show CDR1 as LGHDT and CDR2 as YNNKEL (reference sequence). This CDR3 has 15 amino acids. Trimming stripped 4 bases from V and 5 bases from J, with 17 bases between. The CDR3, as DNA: TGTGCCAGCAGCCTCGTACGGGGAGGTGCGGAGACCCAGTACTTC. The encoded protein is CASSLVRGGAETQYF.

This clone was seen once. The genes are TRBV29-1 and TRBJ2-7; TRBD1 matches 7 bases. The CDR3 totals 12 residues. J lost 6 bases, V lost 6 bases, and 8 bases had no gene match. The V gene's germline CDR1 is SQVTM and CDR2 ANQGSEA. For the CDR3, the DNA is TGCAGCGTGGGACAGAGGGTTAGCGAGCAGTACTTC. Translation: CSVGQRVSEQYF.

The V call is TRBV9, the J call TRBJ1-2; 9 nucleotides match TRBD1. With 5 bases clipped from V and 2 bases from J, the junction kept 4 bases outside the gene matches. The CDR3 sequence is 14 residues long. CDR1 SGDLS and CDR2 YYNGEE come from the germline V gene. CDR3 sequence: CASRGTGRNYGYTF. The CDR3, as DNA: TGTGCCAGCAGGGGGACAGGGCGCAACTATGGCTACACCTTC.

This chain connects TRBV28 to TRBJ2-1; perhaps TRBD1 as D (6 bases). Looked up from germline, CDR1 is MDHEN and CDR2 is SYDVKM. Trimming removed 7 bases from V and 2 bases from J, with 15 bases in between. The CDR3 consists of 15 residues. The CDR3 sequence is CASTLTGSPYNEQFF. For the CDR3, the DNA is TGTGCCAGCACCCTGACAGGTTCCCCCTACAATGAGCAGTTCTTC.

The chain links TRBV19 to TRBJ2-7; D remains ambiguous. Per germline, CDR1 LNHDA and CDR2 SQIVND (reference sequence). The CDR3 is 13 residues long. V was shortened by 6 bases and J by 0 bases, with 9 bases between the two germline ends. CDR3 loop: CASSKTNSYEQYF. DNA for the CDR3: TGTGCCAGTAGCAAAACAAACTCCTACGAGCAGTACTTC.

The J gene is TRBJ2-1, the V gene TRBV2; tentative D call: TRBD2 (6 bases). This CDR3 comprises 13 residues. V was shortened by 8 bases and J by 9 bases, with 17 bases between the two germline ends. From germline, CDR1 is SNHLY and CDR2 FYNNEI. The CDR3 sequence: CASGIKEGSEQFF. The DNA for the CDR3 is TGTGCCAGCGGGATCAAGGAGGGAAGTGAGCAGTTCTTC. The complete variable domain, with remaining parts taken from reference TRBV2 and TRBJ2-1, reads EPEVTQTPSHQVTQMGQEVILRCVPISNHLYFYWYRQILGQKVEFLVSFYNNEISEKSEIFDDQFSVERPDGSNFTLKIRSTKLEDSAMYFCASGIKEGSEQFFGPGTRLTVL.

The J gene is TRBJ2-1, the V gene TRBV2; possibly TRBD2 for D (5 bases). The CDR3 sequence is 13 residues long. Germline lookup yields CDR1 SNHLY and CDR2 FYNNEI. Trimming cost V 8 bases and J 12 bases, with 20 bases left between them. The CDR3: CASGLDRESLQFF. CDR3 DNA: TGTGCCAGCGGGCTTGATAGGGAGTCGTTGCAGTTCTTC.

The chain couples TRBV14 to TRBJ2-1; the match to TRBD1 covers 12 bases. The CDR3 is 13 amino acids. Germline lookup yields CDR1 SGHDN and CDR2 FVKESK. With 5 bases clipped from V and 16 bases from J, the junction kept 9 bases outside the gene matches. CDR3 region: CASSSRDRGPGFF. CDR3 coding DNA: TGTGCCAGCAGCTCAAGGGACAGGGGGCCTGGATTCTTC.

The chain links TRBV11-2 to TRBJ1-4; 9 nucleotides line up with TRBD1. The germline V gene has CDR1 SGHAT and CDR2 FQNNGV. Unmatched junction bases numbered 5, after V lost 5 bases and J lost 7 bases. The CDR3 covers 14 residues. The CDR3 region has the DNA TGTGCCAGCAGCCTGGGGACAGGGACTGAAAAACTGTTTTTT. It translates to CASSLGTGTEKLFF.

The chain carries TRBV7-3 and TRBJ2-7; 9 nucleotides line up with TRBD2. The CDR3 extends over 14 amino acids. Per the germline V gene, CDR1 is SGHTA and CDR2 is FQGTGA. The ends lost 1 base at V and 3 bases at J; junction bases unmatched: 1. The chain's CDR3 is CASSLSSGGYEQYF. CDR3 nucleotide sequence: TGTGCCAGCAGCTTAAGTAGCGGGGGCTACGAGCAGTACTTC.

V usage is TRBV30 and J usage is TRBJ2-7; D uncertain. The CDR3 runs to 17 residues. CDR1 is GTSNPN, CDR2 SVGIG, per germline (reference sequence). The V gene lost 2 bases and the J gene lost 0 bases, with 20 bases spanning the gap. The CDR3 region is CAWSRRVRLLSSYEQYF. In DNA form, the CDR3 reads TGTGCCTGGAGTCGTCGTGTGAGACTTCTAAGCTCCTACGAGCAGTACTTC.

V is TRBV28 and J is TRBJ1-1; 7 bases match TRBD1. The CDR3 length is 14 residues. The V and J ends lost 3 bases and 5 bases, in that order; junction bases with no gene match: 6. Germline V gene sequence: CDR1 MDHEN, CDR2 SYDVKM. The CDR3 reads CASSFDRVGTEAFF. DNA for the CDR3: TGTGCCAGCAGTTTCGACAGGGTAGGGACTGAAGCTTTCTTT.

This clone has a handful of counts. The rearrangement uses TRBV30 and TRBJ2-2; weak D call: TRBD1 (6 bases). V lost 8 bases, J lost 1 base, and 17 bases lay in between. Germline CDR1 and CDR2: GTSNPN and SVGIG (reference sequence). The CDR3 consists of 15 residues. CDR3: CAGRLGALNTGELFF. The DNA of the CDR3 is TGTGCCGGACGGTTGGGGGCCCTGAACACCGGGGAGCTGTTTTTT.

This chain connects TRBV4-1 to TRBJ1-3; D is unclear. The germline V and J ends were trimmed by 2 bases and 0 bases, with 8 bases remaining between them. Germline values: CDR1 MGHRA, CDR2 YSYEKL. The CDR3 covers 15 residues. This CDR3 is CASSQYLDSGNTIYF. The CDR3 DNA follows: TGCGCCAGCAGCCAATACCTAGACTCTGGAAACACCATATATTTT.

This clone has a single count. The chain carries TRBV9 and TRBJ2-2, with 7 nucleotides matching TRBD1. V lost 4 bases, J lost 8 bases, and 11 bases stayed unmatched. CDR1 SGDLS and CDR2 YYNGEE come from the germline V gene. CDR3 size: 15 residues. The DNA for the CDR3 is TGTGCCAGCAGCCTCGGACAGGTGACTACAGGGGAGCTGTTTTTT. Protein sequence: CASSLGQVTTGELFF. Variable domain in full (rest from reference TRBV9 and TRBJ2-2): DSGVTQTPKHLITATGQRVTLRCSPRSGDLSVYWYQQSLDQGLQFLIQYYNGEERAKGNILERFSAQQFPDLHSELNLSSLELGDSALYFCASSLGQVTTGELFFGEGSRLTVL.